These 31 T cell receptor beta chains originate from one sample sequenced in a study of shared clonotypes between healthy human individuals. Generated by immunoSEQ multiplex PCR, the TCRdb table keeps only in-frame clones and is missing some. Among about 1 million clones listed, 70% to 80% were seen once. Sequencing input: memory CD4+ T cells from PBMCs. Subset given: CD45RA-negative fraction. These receptors were collected from a man aged 18 to 29 in good health. Some clones in this sample may be carry-over from other donors' samples.

V gene TRBV28 combines with J gene TRBJ1-5; 10 bases agree with TRBD1. The CDR3 covers 14 residues. The junction had 9 bases not matched to a gene; V was cut back by 11 bases and J by 5 bases. Germline CDR1 MDHEN, CDR2 SYDVKM. The CDR3 is CAAGLGQGHQPQHF. The CDR3 DNA is TGTGCCGCTGGACTGGGACAGGGGCATCAGCCCCAGCATTTT.

The V gene is TRBV18, the J gene TRBJ2-5, with D unclear. Germline V gene sequence: CDR1 KGHSH, CDR2 LQKENI. The V end was cut by 4 bases, the J end by 2 bases, with 14 bases between. This CDR3 spans 15 amino acids. CDR3 sequence reads: CASSLTHLGQETQYF. Written as DNA, the CDR3 is TGTGCCAGCTCACTAACACACTTAGGACAAGAGACCCAGTACTTC.

CDR3: CASSYGTSGFQETQYF. The CDR3, as DNA: TGCGCCAGCAGCTATGGGACTAGCGGGTTCCAAGAGACCCAGTACTTC. The V gene is TRBV5-1, the J gene TRBJ2-5; 12 bases are a match to TRBD2. The V gene's germline CDR1 is SGHRS and CDR2 YFSETQ. There are 16 residues in the CDR3. With V trimmed by 3 bases and J by 1 base, 4 bases remained unmatched.

The gene calls are TRBV5-6 and TRBJ2-3; D may be TRBD2 (5 bases). From germline, CDR1 is SGHDT and CDR2 YYEEEE. The length of the CDR3 is 14 residues. The V and J ends lost 4 bases and 6 bases respectively, with 15 bases between them. The CDR3 sequence: CASSSRRESDTQYF. In nucleotides, the CDR3 is TGTGCCAGCAGCAGTAGAAGGGAGTCGGATACGCAGTATTTT.

A remark on this clone: This may arise from a read error, as a much more abundant clone is one base away. V gene TRBV7-3 combines with J gene TRBJ2-7; 7 bases agree with TRBD2. Trimming at V came to 2 bases and at J to 2 bases, leaving 3 bases not matched to a gene. Germline-derived CDR1 and CDR2 are SGHTA and FQGTGA. The CDR3 has 14 amino acids. CDR3 nucleotides: TGTGCCAGCAGCTTAGGACTAGGGGCCTACGAGCAGTACTTC. The encoded protein is CASSLGLGAYEQYF.

The count of this clone is one. A much larger clone differs by one base, so this may be a read error. The genes are TRBV5-5 and TRBJ2-7, with 9 bases lining up with TRBD1. The CDR3 is made up of 14 amino acids. CDR1 and CDR2 from the germline V gene are SGHKS and YYEKEE (reference sequence). The junction had 3 bases not matched to a gene; V was cut back by 5 bases and J by 0 bases. The DNA for the CDR3 is TGTGCCAGCAGACTACAGGGGGCCTCCTACGAGCAGTACTTC. Translated: CASRLQGASYEQYF.

Here the CDR3 reads CASSPLTGNTEAFF. The CDR3 DNA follows: TGTGCCAGCAGCCCATTGACAGGGAACACTGAAGCTTTCTTT. The J gene is TRBJ1-1, the V gene TRBV6-1; tentative D call: TRBD1 (6 bases). Germline lookup yields CDR1 MNHNS and CDR2 SASEGT. The V end was cut by 6 bases, the J end by 1 base, with 12 bases between. The CDR3 extends over 14 amino acids.

This chain uses TRBV7-8 with TRBJ1-1; D call uncertain. The germline V and J ends were trimmed by 1 base and 7 bases, with 4 bases remaining between them. Germline V CDR1 and CDR2: SGHVS, FQNEAQ. This CDR3 has 11 amino acids. The CDR3 bases are TGTGCCAGCAGCTTAGGTATTGAAGCTTTCTTT. Its protein is CASSLGIEAFF.

This chain uses TRBV27 with TRBJ2-1; a possible D gene is TRBD1 (5 bases). V lost 6 bases and J lost 5, with 14 bases in between. There are 14 residues in the CDR3. CDR1 MNHEY and CDR2 SMNVEV come from the germline V gene (reference sequence). In nucleotides, the CDR3 is TGTGCCAGCAGGAAGGGGCTAGGAAACAATGAGCAGTTCTTC. This translates into CASRKGLGNNEQFF.

This rearrangement joins TRBV11-2 to TRBJ2-1, with D perhaps TRBD2 (6 bases). Germline V gives CDR1 SGHAT, CDR2 FQNNGV. V was trimmed by 8 bases and J by 2 bases, leaving 13 bases between them. The CDR3 has 14 amino acids. The CDR3 region has the DNA TGTGCCAGCTGTCGCGCGGGAACCTACAATGAGCAGTTCTTC. Protein product: CASCRAGTYNEQFF.

The DNA for the CDR3 is TGTGCCAGCAGCCTCGGACAGGGCTATCAGCCCCAGCATTTT. As protein: CASSLGQGYQPQHF. The chain employs TRBV2 and TRBJ1-5, with 8 bases identical to TRBD1. Trimming cost V 6 bases and J 5 bases; bases outside gene matches: 6. CDR1 and CDR2 (germline): SNHLY, FYNNEI. The CDR3 covers 14 residues. Full variable domain (outside the CDR3, taken from reference TRBV2 and TRBJ1-5): EPEVTQTPSHQVTQMGQEVILRCVPISNHLYFYWYRQILGQKVEFLVSFYNNEISEKSEIFDDQFSVERPDGSNFTLKIRSTKLEDSAMYFCASSLGQGYQPQHFGDGTRLSIL.

J is TRBJ2-1 and V is TRBV2; the D is unclear. This CDR3 is 12 amino acids long. Germline V gene data show CDR1 as SNHLY and CDR2 as FYNNEI. With 6 bases removed from V and 3 bases from J, the gap between germline ends came to 6 bases. The CDR3 protein is CASSQNYNEQFF. CDR3 DNA sequence: TGTGCCAGCAGCCAGAACTACAATGAGCAGTTCTTC. Full variable domain (outside the CDR3, taken from reference TRBV2 and TRBJ2-1): EPEVTQTPSHQVTQMGQEVILRCVPISNHLYFYWYRQILGQKVEFLVSFYNNEISEKSEIFDDQFSVERPDGSNFTLKIRSTKLEDSAMYFCASSQNYNEQFFGPGTRLTVL.

V is TRBV4-3 and J is TRBJ1-1; D is ambiguous. Looked up from germline, CDR1 is LGHNA and CDR2 is YSLEER. CDR3 size: 15 residues. V lost 0 bases and J lost 1, with 9 bases in between. In nucleotides, the CDR3 is TGCGCCAGCAGCCAAGAGTACTCAGGGAACACTGAAGCTTTCTTT. It codes for CASSQEYSGNTEAFF.

This rearrangement joins TRBV7-2 to TRBJ2-3; D gene ambiguous. There are 12 residues in the CDR3. V lost 2 bases to trimming and J lost 5 bases, with 5 bases between them. Per germline, CDR1 SGHTA and CDR2 FQGNSA. The chain's CDR3 is CASSLFRDTQYF. The CDR3 coding sequence is TGTGCCAGCAGCTTATTTCGAGATACGCAGTATTTT.

This chain links TRBV28 with TRBJ2-7; TRBD2 aligns across 7 bases. CDR3 length equals 12 residues. Germline V gene sequence: CDR1 MDHEN, CDR2 SYDVKM. V lost 6 bases, J lost 3 bases, and 2 bases stayed unmatched. CDR3 sequence reads: CASSGTIYEQYF. For the CDR3, the DNA is TGTGCCAGCAGCGGGACTATCTACGAGCAGTACTTC.

This chain links TRBV7-2 with TRBJ1-2; 12 bases are a match to TRBD1. V gave up 5 bases and J gave up 8 bases; unmatched junction bases: 9. CDR3 length: 15 residues. CDR1 and CDR2 (germline): SGHTA, FQGNSA. CDR3 sequence (DNA): TGTGCCAGCAGCACAAGGGGACAGGGGGCCGGAGGCTACACCTTC. Translation gives CASSTRGQGAGGYTF. The full variable domain, in which reference TRBV7-2 and TRBJ1-2 provide the parts outside the CDR3, is GAGVSQSPSNKVTEKGKDVELRCDPISGHTALYWYRQSLGQGLEFLIYFQGNSAPDKSGLPSDRFSAERTGGSVSTLTIQRTQQEDSAVYLCASSTRGQGAGGYTFGSGTRLTVV.

The V and J genes are TRBV7-3 and TRBJ2-5; 11 bases align to TRBD2. Germline V CDR1 and CDR2: SGHTA, FQGTGA. This CDR3 is 16 amino acids long. The V segment lost 6 bases and the J segment 2 bases; nucleotides outside the gene matches: 8. CDR3 protein: CASSRSGTSGQETQYF. The CDR3 nucleotides are TGTGCCAGCAGTCGAAGCGGGACTAGCGGACAAGAGACCCAGTACTTC.

V usage is TRBV6-1 and J usage is TRBJ1-3; D gene ambiguous. The CDR3 length is 17 residues. Per the germline V gene, CDR1 is MNHNS and CDR2 is SASEGT. V lost 1 base to trimming and J lost 4 bases, with 17 bases between them. The CDR3 loop is CASSEVGVSLGGNTIYF. DNA for the CDR3: TGTGCCAGCAGTGAAGTTGGGGTCTCCCTGGGGGGAAACACCATATATTTT.

The V gene is TRBV9, the J gene TRBJ2-1, with TRBD2 identical over 11 bases. The CDR3 loop spans 16 amino acids. With V trimmed by 4 bases and J by 10 bases, 13 bases remained unmatched. The V gene's germline CDR1 is SGDLS and CDR2 YYNGEE. CDR3 sequence (DNA): TGTGCCAGCAGCACCGCTAGCGGGAGGCCCGCTGGGGAGCAGTTCTTC. Its protein is CASSTASGRPAGEQFF.

This rearrangement joins TRBV7-9 to TRBJ1-1; no clear D gene. V was clipped by 2 bases and J by 1 base, with 8 bases between them. The CDR3 has 14 residues. Germline CDR1 and CDR2: SEHNR and FQNEAQ (reference sequence). CDR3 sequence (DNA): TGTGCCAGCAGCTTATTGGCAGAGAACACTGAAGCTTTCTTT. Translation: CASSLLAENTEAFF.

CDR3 coding DNA: TGTGCCAGTACCCGGACAGGGCAAGAGACTGAAGCTTTCTTT. This translates into CASTRTGQETEAFF. The chain uses TRBV11-2 and TRBJ1-1, with 8 bases fitting TRBD1. The CDR3 has 14 amino acids. After removal of 9 bases from V and 5 bases from J, the junction contained 11 bases not matched to a gene. Germline V gene data show CDR1 as SGHAT and CDR2 as FQNNGV.

J is TRBJ1-2 and V is TRBV7-9, with 7 bases aligning to TRBD1. CDR3 length equals 15 residues. Germline V gene sequence: CDR1 SEHNR, CDR2 FQNEAQ (reference sequence). Losses at the gene ends were 5 bases for V and 7 bases for J; bases not matched to a gene: 13. The CDR3 DNA is TGTGCCAGCAGCCCTTACAGGGGAATCGGTTTTGGCTACACCTTC. Encoded protein: CASSPYRGIGFGYTF.

This CDR3 reads CATYHAGGTNEKLFF. CDR3 coding DNA: TGTGCCACGTATCACGCAGGGGGGACTAATGAAAAACTGTTTTTT. The J gene is TRBJ1-4, the V gene TRBV5-4; 7 bases agree with TRBD1. Per germline, CDR1 SGHNT and CDR2 YYREEE (reference sequence). The CDR3 spans 15 residues. V lost 9 bases, J lost 2 bases, and 10 bases stayed unmatched.

The count of this clone is one. CDR3 region: CASMAPNIYGYTF. CDR3 in DNA: TGTGCCAGCATGGCCCCCAACATCTATGGCTACACCTTC. V gene TRBV28 combines with J gene TRBJ1-2, with unresolved D. Germline V lookup: CDR1 MDHEN, CDR2 SYDVKM. V was cut by 7 bases and J by 4 bases, with 13 bases left in between. The CDR3 loop spans 13 amino acids.

The chain employs TRBV5-1 and TRBJ1-2, with D possibly TRBD1 on 5 matching bases. The CDR3 length is 15 residues. Germline values: CDR1 SGHRS, CDR2 YFSETQ. Trimming cost V 0 bases and J 3 bases, with 12 bases left between them. CDR3 sequence (DNA): TGCGCCAGCAGCTTGGTAGATCCGGGGGACTATGGCTACACCTTC. This encodes CASSLVDPGDYGYTF.

The V call is TRBV11-2, the J call TRBJ2-6; D is perhaps TRBD1 or TRBD2 (5 bases each). Trimming cost V 1 base and J 13 bases, with 14 bases left between them. Germline lookup yields CDR1 SGHAT and CDR2 FQNNGV. There are 14 residues in the CDR3. CDR3 in amino acids: CASSLGQAWGVLTF. The DNA for the CDR3 is TGTGCCAGCAGCTTAGGTCAGGCATGGGGGGTCCTGACTTTC.

Many counts were recorded for this clone. The chain carries TRBV4-1 and TRBJ1-5; no clear D. The V end was cut by 2 bases, the J end by 4 bases, with 9 bases between. Germline V CDR1 and CDR2: MGHRA, YSYEKL. The length of the CDR3 is 14 residues. CDR3 coding DNA: TGCGCCAGCAGCCAAAGGACGGATAATCAGCCCCAGCATTTT. Amino acid sequence: CASSQRTDNQPQHF.

J is TRBJ2-7 and V is TRBV27; 7 bases line up with TRBD2. This CDR3 comprises 13 residues. CDR1 is MNHEY, CDR2 SMNVEV, per germline (reference sequence). The trim removed 5 bases at V and 0 bases at J, leaving 1 base unmatched. CDR3 nucleotide sequence: TGTGCCAGCAGTGGGGGGGGCTCCTACGAGCAGTACTTC. Amino acids: CASSGGGSYEQYF.

The rearrangement joins TRBV19 to TRBJ2-2, with D possibly matching TRBD2 (6 bases). CDR3 length: 14 amino acids. Germline values: CDR1 LNHDA, CDR2 SQIVND (reference sequence). The V gene lost 8 bases and the J gene lost 6 bases, with 16 bases spanning the gap. In DNA, the CDR3 is TGTGCCAGTCAAGACTGGAGGGGTTCCGGGGAGCTGTTTTTT. The encoded protein is CASQDWRGSGELFF.

This chain links TRBV11-2 with TRBJ2-7; a weak D match, TRBD2 (6 bases). The CDR3 runs 13 residues. V gave up 6 bases and J gave up 6 bases, with 15 bases separating them. Germline lookup yields CDR1 SGHAT and CDR2 FQNNGV. The chain's CDR3 is CASRLLTSPEQYF. CDR3 in DNA: TGTGCCAGCAGGTTATTGACTAGTCCCGAGCAGTACTTC.

This clone was seen a few times. The chain combines TRBV16 with TRBJ1-1; D possibly corresponds to TRBD1 (6 bases). The V gene's germline CDR1 is KGHSY and CDR2 FQNENV. The CDR3 contains 16 residues. V was pared by 1 base and J by 4 bases, with 16 bases between. The DNA for the CDR3 is TGTGCCAGCAGCCAATTTTTAGGGGGTTTCGGCACTGAAGCTTTCTTT. Protein sequence: CASSQFLGGFGTEAFF. Drawing the rest from reference TRBV16 and TRBJ1-1, the complete variable domain is GEEVAQTPKHLVRGEGQKAKLYCAPIKGHSYVFWYQQVLKNEFKFLISFQNENVFDETGMPKERFSAKCLPNSPCSLEIQATKLEDSAVYFCASSQFLGGFGTEAFFGQGTRLTVV.